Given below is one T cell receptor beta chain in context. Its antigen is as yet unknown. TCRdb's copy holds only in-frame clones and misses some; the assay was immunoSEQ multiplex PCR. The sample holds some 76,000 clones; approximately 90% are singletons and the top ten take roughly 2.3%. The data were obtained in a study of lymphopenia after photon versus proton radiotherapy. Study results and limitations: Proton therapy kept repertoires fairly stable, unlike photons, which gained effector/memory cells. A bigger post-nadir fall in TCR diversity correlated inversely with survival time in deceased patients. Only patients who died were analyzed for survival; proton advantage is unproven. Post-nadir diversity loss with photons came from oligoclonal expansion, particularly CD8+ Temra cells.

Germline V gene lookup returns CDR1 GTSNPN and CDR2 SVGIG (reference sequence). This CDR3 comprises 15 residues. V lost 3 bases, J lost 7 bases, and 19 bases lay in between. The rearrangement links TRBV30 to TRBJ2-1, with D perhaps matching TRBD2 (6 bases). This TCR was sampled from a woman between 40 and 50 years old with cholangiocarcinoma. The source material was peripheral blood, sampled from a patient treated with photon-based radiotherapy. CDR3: CAWRGPSGGKNEQFF. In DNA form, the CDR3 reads TGTGCCTGGAGGGGCCCCAGCGGAGGGAAGAATGAGCAGTTCTTC.